Listed here are 7 T cell receptor beta chains from one sample, sequenced in a study of OX40 agonist ivuxolimab in advanced cancers. Receptors were amplified or captured by the immunoSEQ multiplex PCR assay. Imported from immuneACCESS, the table was reduced by TCRdb to in-frame sequences with V and J called. These copies leave out some clones; in studies compared against another copy, an unresolved V gene accounts for under half, and the cause of the remainder is not known. Recorded for this sample are tens of thousands of clones; roughly 80% of them occurred a single time. The ten largest clones take up 1.9% of the sample. This specimen consisted of CD4+ or CD8+ T cells sorted from blood, obtained in a trial of the OX40 agonist ivuxolimab. The source of these receptors is an adult with an advanced solid tumor such as melanoma, head and neck, liver or kidney cancer.

This clone was detected once. The J gene is TRBJ2-3, the V gene TRBV19; D gene uncertain. The CDR3 loop spans 14 amino acids. V shed 1 base and J shed 2 bases, with 7 bases lying between them. Germline CDR1 and CDR2: LNHDA and SQIVND (reference sequence). CDR3 sequence: CASSIGQVTDTQYF. The DNA for the CDR3 is TGTGCCAGTAGTATAGGCCAGGTCACAGATACGCAGTATTTT.

The V gene is TRBV7-6, the J gene TRBJ2-5; TRBD2 might be the D (6 bases). Germline assignment: CDR1 SGHVS and CDR2 FNYEAQ. The germline V and J ends were trimmed by 1 base and 3 bases, with 12 bases remaining between them. This CDR3 comprises 15 residues. The DNA of the CDR3 is TGTGCCAGCAGCTTAGGAGTATCGGGGGAAGAGACCCAGTACTTC. Protein product: CASSLGVSGEETQYF.

The genes are TRBV4-3 and TRBJ2-7; TRBD2 matches at 9 bases. Germline loops: CDR1 LGHNA, CDR2 YSLEER. V gave up 2 bases and J gave up 0 bases; unmatched junction bases: 5. This CDR3 is 16 amino acids long. The CDR3 sequence: CASSQSYSGSSYEQYF. CDR3 sequence (DNA): TGCGCCAGCAGCCAATCTTATAGCGGGAGCTCCTACGAGCAGTACTTC.

J is TRBJ2-1 and V is TRBV4-2; 11 bases align to TRBD2. The CDR3 contains 16 residues. Per the germline V gene, CDR1 is LGHNA and CDR2 is YNFKEQ. V lost 4 bases and J lost 2; bases outside the gene matches: 4. The CDR3 DNA sequence: TGTGCCAGCAGCCCGGGGACTAGCGGAACCTACAATGAGCAGTTCTTC. Encoded protein: CASSPGTSGTYNEQFF.

The chain has TRBV11-3 and TRBJ1-1, with TRBD1 matching over 7 bases. Per the germline V gene, CDR1 is SGHNT and CDR2 is YENEEA. The CDR3 has 18 amino acids. V shed 1 base and J 2 bases; nucleotides not matched to a gene: 13. CDR3 DNA sequence: TGTGCCAGCAGCTTAGGGGGGGACAGCGCGCTAGTAAACACTGAAGCTTTCTTT. Amino acid sequence: CASSLGGDSALVNTEAFF.

The rearrangement joins TRBV11-1 to TRBJ1-2, with 8 bases fitting TRBD1. V dropped 8 bases and J dropped 8; count of bases not matched to a gene: 7. From germline, CDR1 is SGHAT and CDR2 FQDESV (reference sequence). This CDR3 region has 12 residues. The CDR3 protein is CASGDRGRGYTF. The CDR3 coding sequence is TGTGCCAGCGGAGACAGGGGTCGAGGCTACACCTTC.

This clone has just a few counts. The genes are TRBV5-1 and TRBJ1-1, with a possible D match to TRBD1 (6 bases). CDR1 is SGHRS and CDR2 is YFSETQ in the germline V gene. CDR3 length equals 14 residues. V lost 4 bases and J 5 bases, leaving 15 bases between the germline ends. This CDR3 is CASSVGQRGTEAFF. Written as DNA, the CDR3 is TGCGCCAGCAGCGTTGGACAGAGAGGGACTGAAGCTTTCTTT.